This T cell receptor (beta chain) was sequenced during a study of blood T cell repertoires in COVID-19. Only in-frame clones appear in the TCRdb table, and some are missing; sequencing was by immunoSEQ multiplex PCR. The table includes 85,000 to 130,000 clones, 86% detected once. Participants had their cohort set by participant-reported clinical history. CDR1 and CDR2 from the germline V gene are WSHSY and SAAADI. This CDR3 is 16 amino acids long. The V gene lost 3 bases and the J gene lost 3 bases, with 16 bases spanning the gap. The rearrangement uses TRBV10-2 and TRBJ2-3; a possible D gene is TRBD2 (6 bases). Sequencing was performed on PBMCs or T cells enriched from blood (not recorded which). The receptor was derived from a woman aged 45-59 years who had recovered from COVID-19. The CDR3 DNA reads as TGCGCCAGCAGTGATCCGGGGGAGAGGTTGACAGATACGCAGTATTTT. The encoded protein is CASSDPGERLTDTQYF.